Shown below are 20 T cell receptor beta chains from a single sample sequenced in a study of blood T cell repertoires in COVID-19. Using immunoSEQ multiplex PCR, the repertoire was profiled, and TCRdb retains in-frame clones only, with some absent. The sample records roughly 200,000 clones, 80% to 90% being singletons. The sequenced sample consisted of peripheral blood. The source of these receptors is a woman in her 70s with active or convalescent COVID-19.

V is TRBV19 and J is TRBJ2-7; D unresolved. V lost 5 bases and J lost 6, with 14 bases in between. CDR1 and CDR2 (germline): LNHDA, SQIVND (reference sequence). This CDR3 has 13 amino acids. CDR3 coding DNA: TGTGCCAGTAGTCCCCGGAGATTGGGCGAGCAGTACTTC. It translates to CASSPRRLGEQYF. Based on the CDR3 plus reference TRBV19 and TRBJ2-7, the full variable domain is DGGITQSPKYLFRKEGQNVTLSCEQNLNHDAMYWYRQDPGQGLRLIYYSQIVNDFQKGDIAEGYSVSREKKESFPLTVTSAQKNPTAFYLCASSPRRLGEQYFGPGTRLTVT.

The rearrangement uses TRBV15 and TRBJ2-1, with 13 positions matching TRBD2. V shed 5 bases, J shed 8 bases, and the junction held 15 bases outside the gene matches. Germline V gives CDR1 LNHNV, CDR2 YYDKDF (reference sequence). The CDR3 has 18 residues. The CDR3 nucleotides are TGTGCCACCAGCCCAACCGGGACTAGCGGGATGAGAGACGATGAGCAGTTCTTC. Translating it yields CATSPTGTSGMRDDEQFF.

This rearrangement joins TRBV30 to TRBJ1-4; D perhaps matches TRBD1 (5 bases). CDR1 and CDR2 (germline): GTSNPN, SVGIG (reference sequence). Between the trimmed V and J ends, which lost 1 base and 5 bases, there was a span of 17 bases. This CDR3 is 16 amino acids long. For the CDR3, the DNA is TGTGCCTGGAGTGGGGGCGGAATAGGTCGGAATGAAAAACTGTTTTTT. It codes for CAWSGGGIGRNEKLFF.

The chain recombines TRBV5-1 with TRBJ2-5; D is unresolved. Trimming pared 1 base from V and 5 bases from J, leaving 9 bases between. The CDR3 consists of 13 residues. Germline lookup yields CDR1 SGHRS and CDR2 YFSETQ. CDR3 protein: CASSLSAPETQYF. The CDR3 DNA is TGCGCCAGCAGCTTGAGTGCGCCGGAGACCCAGTACTTC.

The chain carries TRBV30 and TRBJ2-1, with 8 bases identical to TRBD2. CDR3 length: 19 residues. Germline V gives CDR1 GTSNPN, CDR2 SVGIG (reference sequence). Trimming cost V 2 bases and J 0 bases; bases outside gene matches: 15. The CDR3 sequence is CAWSPGGLAGGSSYNEQFF. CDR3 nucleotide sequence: TGTGCCTGGAGTCCGGGGGGGCTAGCGGGTGGAAGCTCCTACAATGAGCAGTTCTTC.

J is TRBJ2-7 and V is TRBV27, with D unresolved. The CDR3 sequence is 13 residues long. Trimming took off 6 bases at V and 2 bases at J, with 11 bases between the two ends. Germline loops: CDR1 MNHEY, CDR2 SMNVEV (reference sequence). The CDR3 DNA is TGTGCCAGCAGCCTGACAAGACCCTACGAGCAGTACTTC. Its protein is CASSLTRPYEQYF.

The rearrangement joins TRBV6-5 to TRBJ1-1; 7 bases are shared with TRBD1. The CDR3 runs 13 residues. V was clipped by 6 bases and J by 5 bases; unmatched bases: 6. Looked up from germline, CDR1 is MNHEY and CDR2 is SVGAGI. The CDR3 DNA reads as TGTGCCAGCAGACTCGACAGGGCGACTGAAGCTTTCTTT. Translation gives CASRLDRATEAFF.

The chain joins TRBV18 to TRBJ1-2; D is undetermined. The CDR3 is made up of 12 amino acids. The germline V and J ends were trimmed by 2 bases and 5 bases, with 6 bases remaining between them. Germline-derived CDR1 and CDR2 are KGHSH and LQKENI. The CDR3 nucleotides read TGTGCCAGCTCACCAGGAGGATATGGCTACACCTTC. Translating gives CASSPGGYGYTF.

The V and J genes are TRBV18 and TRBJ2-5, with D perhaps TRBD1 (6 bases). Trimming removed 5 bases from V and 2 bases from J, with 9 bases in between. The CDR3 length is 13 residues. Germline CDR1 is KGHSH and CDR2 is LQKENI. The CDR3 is CASSGQRQETQYF. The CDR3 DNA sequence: TGTGCCAGCTCAGGACAGAGACAAGAGACCCAGTACTTC.

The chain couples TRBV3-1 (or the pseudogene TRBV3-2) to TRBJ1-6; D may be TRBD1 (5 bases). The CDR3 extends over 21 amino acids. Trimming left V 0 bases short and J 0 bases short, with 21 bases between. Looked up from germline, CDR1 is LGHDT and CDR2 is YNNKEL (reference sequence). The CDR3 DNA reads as TGTGCCAGCAGCCAAGATAACAGGTTAAGGTTTAGAGACTCCTATAATTCACCCCTCCACTTT. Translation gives CASSQDNRLRFRDSYNSPLHF.

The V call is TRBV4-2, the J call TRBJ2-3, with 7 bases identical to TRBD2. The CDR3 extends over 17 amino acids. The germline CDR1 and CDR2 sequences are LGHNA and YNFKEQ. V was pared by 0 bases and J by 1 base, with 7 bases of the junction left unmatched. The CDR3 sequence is CASSQDSRGVGTDTQYF. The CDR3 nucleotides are TGTGCCAGCAGCCAAGATTCCCGGGGGGTGGGCACAGATACGCAGTATTTT.

CDR3 coding DNA: TGTGCCAGCAGTTTCCGGGGTAGCGGGGCCCACGAGCAGTACTTC. This codes for CASSFRGSGAHEQYF. V gene TRBV6-5 combines with J gene TRBJ2-7; 8 nucleotides align to TRBD2. V lost 4 bases and J lost 5; bases outside the gene matches: 10. This CDR3 is built from 15 residues. CDR1 MNHEY and CDR2 SVGAGI come from the germline V gene.

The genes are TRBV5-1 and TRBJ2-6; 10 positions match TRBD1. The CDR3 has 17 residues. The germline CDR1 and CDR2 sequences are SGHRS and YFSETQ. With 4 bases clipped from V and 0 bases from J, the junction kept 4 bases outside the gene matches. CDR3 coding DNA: TGCGCCAGCAGCAGGGGACAGGGGAGCTCTGGGGCCAACGTCCTGACTTTC. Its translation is CASSRGQGSSGANVLTF.

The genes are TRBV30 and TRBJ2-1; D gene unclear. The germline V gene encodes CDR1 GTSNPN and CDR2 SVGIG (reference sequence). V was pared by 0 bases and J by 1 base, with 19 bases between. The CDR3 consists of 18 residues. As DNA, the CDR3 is TGTGCCTGGAGTGTACTATCGGCAGTTACACCTTCCTACAATGAGCAGTTCTTC. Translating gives CAWSVLSAVTPSYNEQFF.

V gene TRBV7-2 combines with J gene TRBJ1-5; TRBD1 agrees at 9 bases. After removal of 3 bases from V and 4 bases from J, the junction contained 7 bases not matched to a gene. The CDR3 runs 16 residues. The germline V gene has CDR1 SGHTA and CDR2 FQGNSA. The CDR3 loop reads CASSLRGQGWNQPQHF. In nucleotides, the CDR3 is TGTGCCAGCAGCTTGCGGGGACAGGGTTGGAATCAGCCCCAGCATTTT.

CDR3 sequence reads: CASSLTPVNEQFF. The DNA of the CDR3 is TGTGCCAGCAGCTTAACCCCGGTGAATGAGCAGTTCTTC. This chain links TRBV7-3 with TRBJ2-1, with no clear D. The V end lost 0 bases, the J end lost 7 bases, and 7 bases lay between the germline ends. The CDR3 extends over 13 amino acids. From germline, CDR1 is SGHTA and CDR2 FQGTGA.

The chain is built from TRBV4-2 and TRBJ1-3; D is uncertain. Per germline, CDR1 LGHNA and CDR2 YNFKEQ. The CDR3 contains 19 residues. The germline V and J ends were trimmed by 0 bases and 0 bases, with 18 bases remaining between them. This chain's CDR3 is CASSQEQAGRISSGNTIYF. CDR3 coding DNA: TGTGCCAGCAGCCAAGAGCAGGCCGGTCGCATTAGCTCTGGAAACACCATATATTTT.

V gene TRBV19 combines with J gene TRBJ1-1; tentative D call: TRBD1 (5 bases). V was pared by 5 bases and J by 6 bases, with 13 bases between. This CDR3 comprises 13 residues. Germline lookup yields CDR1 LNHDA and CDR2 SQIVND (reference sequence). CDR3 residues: CASSPTGVSEAFF. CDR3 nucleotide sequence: TGTGCCAGTAGTCCCACAGGCGTCTCTGAAGCTTTCTTT.

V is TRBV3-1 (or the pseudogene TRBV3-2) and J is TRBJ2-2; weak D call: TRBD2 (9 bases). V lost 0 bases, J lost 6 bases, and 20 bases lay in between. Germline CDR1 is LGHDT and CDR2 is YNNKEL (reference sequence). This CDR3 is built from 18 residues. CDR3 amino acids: CASSQDWASGTGSGELFF. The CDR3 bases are TGTGCCAGCAGCCAAGATTGGGCTAGCGGGACAGGATCCGGGGAGCTGTTTTTT.

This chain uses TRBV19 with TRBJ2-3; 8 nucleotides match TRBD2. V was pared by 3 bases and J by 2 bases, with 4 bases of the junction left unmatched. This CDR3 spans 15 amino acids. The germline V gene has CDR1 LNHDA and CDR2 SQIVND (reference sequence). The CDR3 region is CASSIGGGPTDTQYF. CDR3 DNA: TGTGCCAGTAGTATTGGCGGGGGGCCCACAGATACGCAGTATTTT. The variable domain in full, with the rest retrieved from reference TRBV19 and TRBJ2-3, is DGGITQSPKYLFRKEGQNVTLSCEQNLNHDAMYWYRQDPGQGLRLIYYSQIVNDFQKGDIAEGYSVSREKKESFPLTVTSAQKNPTAFYLCASSIGGGPTDTQYFGPGTRLTVL.